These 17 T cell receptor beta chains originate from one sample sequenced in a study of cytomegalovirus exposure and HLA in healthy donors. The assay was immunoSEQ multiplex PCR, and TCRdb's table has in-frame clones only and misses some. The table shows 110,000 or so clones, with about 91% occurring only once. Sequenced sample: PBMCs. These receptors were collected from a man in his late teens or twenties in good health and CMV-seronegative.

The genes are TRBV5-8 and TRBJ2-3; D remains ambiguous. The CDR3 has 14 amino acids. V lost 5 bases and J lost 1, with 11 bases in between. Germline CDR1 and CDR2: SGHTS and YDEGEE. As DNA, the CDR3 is TGTGCCAGCAGACCACCCGGAGGCACAGATACGCAGTATTTT. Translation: CASRPPGGTDTQYF.

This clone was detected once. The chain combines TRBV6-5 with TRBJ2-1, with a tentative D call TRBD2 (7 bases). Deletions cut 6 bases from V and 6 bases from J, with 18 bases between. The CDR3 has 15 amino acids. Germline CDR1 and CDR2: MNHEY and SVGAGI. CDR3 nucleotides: TGTGCCAGCAGCCCCTGGGGGGGGGCCTTCAATGAGCAGTTCTTC. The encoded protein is CASSPWGGAFNEQFF.

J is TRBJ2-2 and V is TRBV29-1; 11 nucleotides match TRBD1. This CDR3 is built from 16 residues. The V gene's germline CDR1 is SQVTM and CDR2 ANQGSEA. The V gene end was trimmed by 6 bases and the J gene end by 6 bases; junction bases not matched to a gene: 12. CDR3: CSVKGQGAGSSGELFF. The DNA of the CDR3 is TGCAGCGTAAAAGGACAGGGGGCTGGTTCGTCCGGGGAGCTGTTTTTT.

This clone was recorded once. CDR3 in amino acids: CASSGQSLNTEAFF. In nucleotides, the CDR3 is TGTGCCAGCAGCGGACAGTCTCTGAACACTGAAGCTTTCTTT. This sequence joins TRBV2 and TRBJ1-1; possibly TRBD1 for D (6 bases). This CDR3 has 14 residues. Germline V gene sequence: CDR1 SNHLY, CDR2 FYNNEI. Between the trimmed V and J ends, which lost 6 bases and 0 bases, there was a span of 11 bases. Variable domain in full (rest from reference TRBV2 and TRBJ1-1): EPEVTQTPSHQVTQMGQEVILRCVPISNHLYFYWYRQILGQKVEFLVSFYNNEISEKSEIFDDQFSVERPDGSNFTLKIRSTKLEDSAMYFCASSGQSLNTEAFFGQGTRLTVV.

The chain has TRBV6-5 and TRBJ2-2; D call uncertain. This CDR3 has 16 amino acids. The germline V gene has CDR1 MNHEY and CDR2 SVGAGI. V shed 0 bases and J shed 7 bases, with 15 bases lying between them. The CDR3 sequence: CASSYSFSVTNGELFF. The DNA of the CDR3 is TGTGCCAGCAGTTACTCATTCTCAGTCACCAACGGGGAGCTGTTTTTT.

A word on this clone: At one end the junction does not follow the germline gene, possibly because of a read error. CDR3 DNA: TGCGCCAGCAGTCAAGTAATAAGGACAGGGAGGAATGAGCAGTTCTTC. Translation: CASSQVIRTGRNEQFF. This chain joins TRBV4-3 and TRBJ2-1, with 8 bases matching TRBD1. CDR1 is LGHNA and CDR2 is YSLEER in the germline V gene. The CDR3 is 16 amino acids.

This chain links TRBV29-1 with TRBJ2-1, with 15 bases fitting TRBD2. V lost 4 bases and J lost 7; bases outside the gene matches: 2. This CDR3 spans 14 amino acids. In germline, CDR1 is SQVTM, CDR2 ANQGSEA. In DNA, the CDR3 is TGCAGCGTTGGGACTAGCGGGGGGGGAAATGAGCAGTTCTTC. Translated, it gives CSVGTSGGGNEQFF.

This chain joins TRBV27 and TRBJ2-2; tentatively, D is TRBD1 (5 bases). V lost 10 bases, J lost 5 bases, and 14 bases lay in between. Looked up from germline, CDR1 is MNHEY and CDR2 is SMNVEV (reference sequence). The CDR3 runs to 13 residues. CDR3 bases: TGTGCCATATCGAACAGGTTGACCGGGGAGCTGTTTTTT. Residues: CAISNRLTGELFF.

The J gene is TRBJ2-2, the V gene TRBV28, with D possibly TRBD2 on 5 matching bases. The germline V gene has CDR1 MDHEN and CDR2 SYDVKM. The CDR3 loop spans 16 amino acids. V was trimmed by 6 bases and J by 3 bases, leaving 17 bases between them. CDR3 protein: CASSQNGVLDTGELFF. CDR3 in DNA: TGTGCCAGCAGCCAGAACGGGGTTTTGGACACCGGGGAGCTGTTTTTT.

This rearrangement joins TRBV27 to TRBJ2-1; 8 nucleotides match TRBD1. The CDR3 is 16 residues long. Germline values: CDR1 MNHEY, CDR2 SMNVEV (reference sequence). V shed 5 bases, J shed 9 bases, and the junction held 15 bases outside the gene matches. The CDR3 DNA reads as TGTGCCAGCAGTCCATACAAACCGACAGGGGACGGTGAGCAGTTCTTC. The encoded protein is CASSPYKPTGDGEQFF.

CDR3 sequence reads: CASSPGGGLVHEQYF. CDR3 nucleotides: TGTGCCAGCAGTCCCGGGGGGGGGTTAGTCCACGAGCAGTACTTC. The V gene is TRBV6-1, the J gene TRBJ2-7; 8 nucleotides line up with TRBD2. CDR3 length equals 15 residues. The V gene end was trimmed by 5 bases and the J gene end by 5 bases; junction bases not matched to a gene: 11. Germline V gene data show CDR1 as MNHNS and CDR2 as SASEGT.

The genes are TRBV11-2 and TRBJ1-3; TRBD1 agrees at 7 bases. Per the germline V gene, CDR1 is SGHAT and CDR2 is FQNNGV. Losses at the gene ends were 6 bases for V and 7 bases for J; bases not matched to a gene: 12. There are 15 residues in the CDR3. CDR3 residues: CASSHTGEWWNTIYF. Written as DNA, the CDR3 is TGTGCCAGCAGTCATACAGGGGAGTGGTGGAACACCATATATTTT.

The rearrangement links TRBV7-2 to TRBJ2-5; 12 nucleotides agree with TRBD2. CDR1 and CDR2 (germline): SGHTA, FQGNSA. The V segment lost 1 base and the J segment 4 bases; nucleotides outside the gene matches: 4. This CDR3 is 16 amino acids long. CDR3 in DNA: TGTGCCAGCAGCTTAGGTCTAGCGGGGGGGTCAGAGACCCAGTACTTC. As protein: CASSLGLAGGSETQYF.

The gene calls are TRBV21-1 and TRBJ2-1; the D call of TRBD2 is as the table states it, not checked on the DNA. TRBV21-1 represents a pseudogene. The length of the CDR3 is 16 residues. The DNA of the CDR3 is TGTGCCAGCAGCAAAGTCGCCGGGAGTGGGTACAATGAGCAGTTCTTC. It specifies CASSKVAGSGYNEQFF.

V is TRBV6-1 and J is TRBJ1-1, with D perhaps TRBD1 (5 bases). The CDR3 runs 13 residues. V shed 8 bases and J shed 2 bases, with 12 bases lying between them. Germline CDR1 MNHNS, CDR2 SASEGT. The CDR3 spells CASRSTGNTEAFF. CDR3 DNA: TGTGCCAGCCGGAGTACAGGAAACACTGAAGCTTTCTTT.

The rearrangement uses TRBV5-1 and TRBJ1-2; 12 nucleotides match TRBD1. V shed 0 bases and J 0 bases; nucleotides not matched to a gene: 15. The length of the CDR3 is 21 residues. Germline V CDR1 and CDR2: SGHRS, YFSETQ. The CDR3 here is CASSLGSLAGQGAGTNYGYTF. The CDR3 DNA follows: TGCGCCAGCAGCTTGGGGAGTTTGGCGGGACAGGGGGCTGGTACTAACTATGGCTACACCTTC.

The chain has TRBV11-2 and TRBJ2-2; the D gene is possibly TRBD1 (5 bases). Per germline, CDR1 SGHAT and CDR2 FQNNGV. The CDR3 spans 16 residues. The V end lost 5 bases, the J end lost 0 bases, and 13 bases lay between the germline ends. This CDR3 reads CASSKSTGANTGELFF. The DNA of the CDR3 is TGTGCCAGCAGCAAATCTACAGGCGCGAACACCGGGGAGCTGTTTTTT.